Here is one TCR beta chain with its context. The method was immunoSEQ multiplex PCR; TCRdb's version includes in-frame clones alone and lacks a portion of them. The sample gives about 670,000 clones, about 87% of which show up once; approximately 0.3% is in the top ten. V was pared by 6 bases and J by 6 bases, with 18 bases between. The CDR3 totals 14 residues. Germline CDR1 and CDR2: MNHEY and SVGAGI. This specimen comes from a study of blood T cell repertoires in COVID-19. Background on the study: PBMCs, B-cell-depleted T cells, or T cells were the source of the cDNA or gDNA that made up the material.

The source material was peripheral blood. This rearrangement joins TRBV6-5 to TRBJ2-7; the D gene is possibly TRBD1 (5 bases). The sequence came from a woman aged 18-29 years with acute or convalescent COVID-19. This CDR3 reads CASSPARGTPEQYF. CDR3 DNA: TGTGCCAGCAGCCCAGCTAGGGGAACTCCCGAGCAGTACTTC.